The present entry profiles one TCR beta chain with its context. What it binds is unknown. The record originates from a study of CD8+ T cells in alopecia areata. Looking at the study overall: The drug, oral tofacitinib, was given to treated patients at 5 to 10 mg twice daily. Patients in the study were on tofacitinib for 6 to 18 months, then off it for 6 months.

RNA, once extracted, was reverse transcribed into cDNA for use as the sequencing template. The table came from immunoSEQ multiplex PCR; TCRdb's copy has only in-frame clones and leaves some out. Of roughly 200,000 clones detected, 45% to 75% appear once; the ten largest clones hold roughly 3.3%. Noted treatment: oral pan-JAK inhibitor, 5-10 mg twice daily. This CDR3 comprises 11 residues. Looked up from germline, CDR1 is SQVTM and CDR2 is ANQGSEA. V was shortened by 6 bases and J by 2 bases, with 8 bases between the two germline ends. Overall study findings and caveats: Researchers report lesional scalp, most notably alopecia totalis/universalis, outstripped normal scalp in clonality. Tofacitinib significantly decreased scalp clonality and expanded CD8+ clones among top 100.

Material: CD4+ T cells sorted from blood, obtained at week 4, from a patient treated with tofacitinib. This TCR was sampled from a human donor with alopecia areata. The chain employs TRBV29-1 and TRBJ2-7; no clear D. The CDR3 DNA reads TGCAGCGTAGCCAAAGCCTACGAGCAGTACTTC. This gives the protein CSVAKAYEQYF.